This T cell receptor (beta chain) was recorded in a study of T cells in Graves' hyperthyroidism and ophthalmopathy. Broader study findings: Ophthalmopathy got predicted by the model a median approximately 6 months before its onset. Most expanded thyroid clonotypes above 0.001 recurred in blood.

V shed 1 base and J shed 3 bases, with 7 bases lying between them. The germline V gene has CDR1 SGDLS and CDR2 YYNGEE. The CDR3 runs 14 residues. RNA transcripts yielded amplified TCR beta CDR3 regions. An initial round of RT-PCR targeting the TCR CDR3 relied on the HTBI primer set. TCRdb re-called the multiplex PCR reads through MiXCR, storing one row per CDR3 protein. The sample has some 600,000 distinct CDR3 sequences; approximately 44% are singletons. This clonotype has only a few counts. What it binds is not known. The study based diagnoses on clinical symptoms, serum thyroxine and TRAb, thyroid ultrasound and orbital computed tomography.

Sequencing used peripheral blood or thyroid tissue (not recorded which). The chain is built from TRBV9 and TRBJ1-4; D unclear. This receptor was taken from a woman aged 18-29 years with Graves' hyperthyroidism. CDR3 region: CASSVSQANEKLFF. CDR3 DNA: TGTGCCAGCAGCGTATCGCAGGCTAATGAAAAACTGTTTTTT.